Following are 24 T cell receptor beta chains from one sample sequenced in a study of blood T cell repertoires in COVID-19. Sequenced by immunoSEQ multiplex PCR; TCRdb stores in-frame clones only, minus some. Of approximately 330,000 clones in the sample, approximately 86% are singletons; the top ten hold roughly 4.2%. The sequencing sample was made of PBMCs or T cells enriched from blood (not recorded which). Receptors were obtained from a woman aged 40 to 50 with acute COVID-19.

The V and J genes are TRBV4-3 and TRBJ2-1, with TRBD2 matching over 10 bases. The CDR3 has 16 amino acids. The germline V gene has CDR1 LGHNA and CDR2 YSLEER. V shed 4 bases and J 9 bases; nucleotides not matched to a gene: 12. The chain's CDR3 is CASSPPLAGGKGEQFF. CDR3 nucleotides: TGCGCCAGCAGCCCGCCCTTAGCGGGGGGAAAGGGTGAGCAGTTCTTC.

The chain's CDR3 is CASSLGGAGGYGYTF. DNA of the CDR3: TGTGCCAGCAGCTTAGGAGGGGCAGGGGGCTATGGCTACACCTTC. The chain couples TRBV28 to TRBJ1-2; 7 bases agree with TRBD1. Germline V lookup: CDR1 MDHEN, CDR2 SYDVKM. There are 15 residues in the CDR3. With V trimmed by 6 bases and J by 4 bases, 11 bases remained unmatched.

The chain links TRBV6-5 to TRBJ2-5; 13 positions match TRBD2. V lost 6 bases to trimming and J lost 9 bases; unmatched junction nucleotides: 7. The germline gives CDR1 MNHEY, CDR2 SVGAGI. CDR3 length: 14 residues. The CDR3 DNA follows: TGTGCCAGCAGCTCGGGACTAGCGGGGAGCTCCCAGTACTTC. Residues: CASSSGLAGSSQYF.

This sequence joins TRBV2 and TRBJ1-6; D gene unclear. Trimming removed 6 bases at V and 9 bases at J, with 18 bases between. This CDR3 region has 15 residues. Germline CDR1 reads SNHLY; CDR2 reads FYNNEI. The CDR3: CASRERISGGSPLHF. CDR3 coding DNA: TGTGCCAGCAGGGAGAGGATTTCTGGCGGTTCACCCCTCCACTTT.

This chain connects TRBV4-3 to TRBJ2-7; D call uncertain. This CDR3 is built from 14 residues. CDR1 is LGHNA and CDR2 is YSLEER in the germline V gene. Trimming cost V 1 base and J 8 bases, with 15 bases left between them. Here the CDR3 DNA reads TGCGCCAGCAGCCAAGCCCAACAAGAGACAAAGCAGTACTTC. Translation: CASSQAQQETKQYF.

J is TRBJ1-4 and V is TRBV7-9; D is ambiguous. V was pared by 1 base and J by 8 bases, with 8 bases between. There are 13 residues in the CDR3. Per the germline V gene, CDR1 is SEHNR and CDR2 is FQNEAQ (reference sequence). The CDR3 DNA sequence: TGTGCCAGCAGCTTAGATCTGTTCGAAAAACTGTTTTTT. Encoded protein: CASSLDLFEKLFF.

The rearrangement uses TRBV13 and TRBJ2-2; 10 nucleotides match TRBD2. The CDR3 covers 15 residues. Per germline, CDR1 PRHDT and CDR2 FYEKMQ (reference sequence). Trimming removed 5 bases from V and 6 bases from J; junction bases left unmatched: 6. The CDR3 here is CASSPGTSDPGELFF. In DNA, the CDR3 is TGTGCCAGCAGCCCAGGGACTAGCGATCCCGGGGAGCTGTTTTTT.

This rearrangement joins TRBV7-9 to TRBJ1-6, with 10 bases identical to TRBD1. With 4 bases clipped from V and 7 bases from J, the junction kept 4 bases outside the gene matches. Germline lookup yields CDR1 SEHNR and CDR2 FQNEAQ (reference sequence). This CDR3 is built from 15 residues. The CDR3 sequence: CASSSMTGGNSPLHF. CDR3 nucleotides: TGTGCCAGCAGCTCGATGACAGGGGGCAATTCACCCCTCCACTTT.

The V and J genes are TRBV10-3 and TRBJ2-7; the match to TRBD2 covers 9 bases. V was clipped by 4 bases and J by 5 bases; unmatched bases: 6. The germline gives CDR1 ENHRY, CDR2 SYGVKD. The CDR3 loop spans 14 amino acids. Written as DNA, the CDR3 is TGTGCCATCAGTGGGCTCGCGGGAGGGAACGAGCAGTACTTC. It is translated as CAISGLAGGNEQYF.

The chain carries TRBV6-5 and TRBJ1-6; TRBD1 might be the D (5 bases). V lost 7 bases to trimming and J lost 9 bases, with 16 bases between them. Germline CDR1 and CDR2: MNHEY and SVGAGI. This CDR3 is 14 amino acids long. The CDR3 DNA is TGTGCCAGCACCCACGGGGGATTGGGTTCACCCCTCCACTTT. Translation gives CASTHGGLGSPLHF.

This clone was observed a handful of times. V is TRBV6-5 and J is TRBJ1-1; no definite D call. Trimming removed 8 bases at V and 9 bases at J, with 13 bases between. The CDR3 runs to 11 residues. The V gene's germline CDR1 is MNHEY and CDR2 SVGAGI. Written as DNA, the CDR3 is TGTGCCAGCCGACAAAAGAAGAAAGCTTTCTTT. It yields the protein CASRQKKKAFF.

CDR3 residues: CAISESEETQYF. The DNA for the CDR3 is TGTGCCATCAGTGAGTCGGAGGAGACCCAGTACTTC. V gene TRBV10-3 combines with J gene TRBJ2-5, with no clear D. The CDR3 length is 12 residues. Germline assignment: CDR1 ENHRY and CDR2 SYGVKD. V was pared by 0 bases and J by 5 bases, with 4 bases between.

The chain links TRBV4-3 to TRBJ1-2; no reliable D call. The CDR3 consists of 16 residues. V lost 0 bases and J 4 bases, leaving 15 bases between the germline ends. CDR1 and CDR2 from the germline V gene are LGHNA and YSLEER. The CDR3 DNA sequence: TGCGCCAGCAGCCAAGATTTAAGCTTCCCCCCCTATGGCTACACCTTC. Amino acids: CASSQDLSFPPYGYTF.

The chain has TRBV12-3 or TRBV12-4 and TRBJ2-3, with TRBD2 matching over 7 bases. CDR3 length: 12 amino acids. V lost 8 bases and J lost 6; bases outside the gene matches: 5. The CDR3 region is CASGGGRDTQYF. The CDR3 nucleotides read TGTGCCAGCGGGGGAGGGCGGGATACGCAGTATTTT.

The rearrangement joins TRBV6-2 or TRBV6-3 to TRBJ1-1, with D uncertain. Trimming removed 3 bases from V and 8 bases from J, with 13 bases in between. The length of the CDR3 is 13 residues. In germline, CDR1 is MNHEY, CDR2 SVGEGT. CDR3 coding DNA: TGTGCCAGCAGTTATGACTGGAGGGAGGAAGCTTTCTTT. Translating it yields CASSYDWREEAFF.

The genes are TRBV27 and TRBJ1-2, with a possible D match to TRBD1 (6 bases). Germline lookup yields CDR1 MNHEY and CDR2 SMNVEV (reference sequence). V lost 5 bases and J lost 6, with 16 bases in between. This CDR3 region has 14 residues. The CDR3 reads CASSILAGENGYTF. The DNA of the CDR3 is TGTGCCAGCAGTATATTGGCAGGGGAGAATGGCTACACCTTC.

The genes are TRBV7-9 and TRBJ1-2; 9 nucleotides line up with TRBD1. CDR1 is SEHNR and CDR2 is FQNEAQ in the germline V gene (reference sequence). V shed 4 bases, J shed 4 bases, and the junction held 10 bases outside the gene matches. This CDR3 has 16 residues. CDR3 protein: CASSSATGGRGYGYTF. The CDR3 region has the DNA TGTGCCAGCAGCTCCGCCACAGGGGGCCGGGGCTATGGCTACACCTTC.

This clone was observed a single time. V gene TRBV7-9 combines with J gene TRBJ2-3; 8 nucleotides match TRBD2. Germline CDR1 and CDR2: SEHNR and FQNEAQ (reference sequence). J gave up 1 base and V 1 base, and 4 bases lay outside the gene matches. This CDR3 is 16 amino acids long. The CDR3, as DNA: TGTGCCAGCAGCTTAGGGTCCGGGAGGGGCACAGATACGCAGTATTTT. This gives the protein CASSLGSGRGTDTQYF.

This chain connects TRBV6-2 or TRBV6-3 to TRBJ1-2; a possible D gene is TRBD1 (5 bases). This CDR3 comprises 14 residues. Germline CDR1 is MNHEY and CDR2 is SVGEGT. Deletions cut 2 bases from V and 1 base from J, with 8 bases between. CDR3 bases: TGTGCCAGCAGTTACCGGGGGAATAACTATGGCTACACCTTC. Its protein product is CASSYRGNNYGYTF.

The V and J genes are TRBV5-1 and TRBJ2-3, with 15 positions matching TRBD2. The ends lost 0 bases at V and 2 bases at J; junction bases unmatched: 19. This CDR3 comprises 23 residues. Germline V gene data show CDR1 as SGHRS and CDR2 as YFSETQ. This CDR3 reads CASSLGWKGLAGGEWGTTDTQYF. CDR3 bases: TGCGCCAGCAGCTTGGGCTGGAAGGGACTAGCGGGAGGAGAATGGGGGACCACAGATACGCAGTATTTT.

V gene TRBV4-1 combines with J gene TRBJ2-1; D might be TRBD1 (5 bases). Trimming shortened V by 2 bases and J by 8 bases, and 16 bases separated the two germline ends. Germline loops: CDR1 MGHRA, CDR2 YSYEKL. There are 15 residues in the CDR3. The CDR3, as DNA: TGCGCCAGCAGCCAACTGGACACGCGATGGGATGAGCAGTTCTTC. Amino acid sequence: CASSQLDTRWDEQFF.

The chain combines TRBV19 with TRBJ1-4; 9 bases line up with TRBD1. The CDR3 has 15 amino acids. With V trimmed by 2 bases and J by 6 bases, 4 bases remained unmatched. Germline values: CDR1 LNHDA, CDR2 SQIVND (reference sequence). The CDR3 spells CASSITTGGYEKLFF. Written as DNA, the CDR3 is TGTGCCAGTAGTATAACAACAGGGGGCTATGAAAAACTGTTTTTT.

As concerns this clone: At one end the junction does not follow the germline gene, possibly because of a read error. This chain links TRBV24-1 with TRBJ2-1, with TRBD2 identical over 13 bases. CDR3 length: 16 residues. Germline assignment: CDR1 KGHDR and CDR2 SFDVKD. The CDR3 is CATSHFGTSGKREQFF. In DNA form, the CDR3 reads TGTGCCACCAGTCATTTTGGGACTAGCGGGAAACGGGAGCAGTTCTTC.

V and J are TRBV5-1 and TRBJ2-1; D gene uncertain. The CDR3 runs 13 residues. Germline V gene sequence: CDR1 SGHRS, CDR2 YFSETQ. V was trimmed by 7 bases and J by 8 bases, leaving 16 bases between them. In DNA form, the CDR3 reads TGCGCCAGCTTCCTGGGTCCAGGTGATGAGCAGTTCTTC. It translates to CASFLGPGDEQFF.